The 20 T cell receptor beta chains below were found in one sample sequenced in a study of metastatic and nonmetastatic thyroid tumors. All patients were untreated before thyroid surgery. Using MiXCR, TCRdb re-called clones from the PCR reads. The sample includes fewer than 35,000 clones, more than 25% of them seen just once. The sample consisted of blood. The receptors originated from a female donor with papillary thyroid cancer or a benign thyroid nodule (not recorded which). Some clones in this sample may be carry-over from other donors' samples.

The J gene is TRBJ2-3, the V gene TRBV7-2, with 7 bases matching TRBD2. The CDR3 totals 14 residues. The V segment lost 4 bases and the J segment 5 bases; nucleotides outside the gene matches: 6. CDR1 is SGHTA, CDR2 FQGNSA, per germline. Here the CDR3 reads CASSSGGPGDTQYF. The CDR3 DNA is TGTGCCAGCAGCTCGGGAGGACCGGGAGATACGCAGTATTTT.

CDR3 nucleotides: TGTGCCTGGCAGAGGGGATTCACCGGGGAGCTGTTTTTT. Translating it yields CAWQRGFTGELFF. The chain recombines TRBV30 with TRBJ2-2, with D possibly being TRBD1 or TRBD2 (5 bases each). Germline V gene data show CDR1 as GTSNPN and CDR2 as SVGIG (reference sequence). V lost 5 bases and J 4 bases, leaving 11 bases between the germline ends. This CDR3 spans 13 amino acids.

The V and J genes are TRBV5-1 and TRBJ2-1, with 12 bases that match TRBD2. This CDR3 has 17 residues. Trimming took 4 bases from V and 6 from J; bases not matched to a gene: 11. CDR1 and CDR2 from the germline V gene are SGHRS and YFSETQ. The CDR3, as DNA: TGCGCCAGCAGCAGGACTAGCGGGACCCGGGGGGGCAATGAGCAGTTCTTC. Residues: CASSRTSGTRGGNEQFF.

By share of the sample, this clone is medium-sized (0.01 to 0.1%). This specimen includes other DNA sequences encoding the same CDR3. J is TRBJ2-7 and V is TRBV10-1; 8 bases line up with TRBD1. V trimming: 3 bases; J trimming: 5 bases; junction bases outside the gene matches: 9. This CDR3 is 15 amino acids long. Germline CDR1 reads WNHNN; CDR2 reads SYGVQD (reference sequence). CDR3 protein: CASSDHGQGFDEQYF. CDR3 coding DNA: TGCGCCAGCAGTGACCATGGACAGGGTTTCGACGAGCAGTACTTC.

A few counts support this clone. The J gene is TRBJ2-7, the V gene TRBV6-1, with D perhaps matching TRBD1 or TRBD2 (6 bases each). Germline lookup yields CDR1 MNHNS and CDR2 SASEGT. The V and J ends lost 6 bases and 2 bases respectively, with 14 bases between them. The CDR3 covers 14 residues. CDR3 coding DNA: TGTGCCAGCAGCCCTGGGGGGCGCGCCTACGAGCAGTACTTC. It codes for CASSPGGRAYEQYF.

V and J are TRBV24-1 and TRBJ2-1, with TRBD1 identical over 8 bases. V lost 3 bases to trimming and J lost 12 bases; unmatched junction nucleotides: 6. CDR1 is KGHDR and CDR2 is SFDVKD in the germline V gene. The CDR3 sequence is 13 residues long. CDR3 coding DNA: TGTGCCACCAGTGATGGGGACAGGCGGGGGCAGTTCTTC. Its protein is CATSDGDRRGQFF.

This clone was seen a few times. For the CDR3, the DNA is TGTGCCAGCAGCTTAGCAGCGGGAGTCAATGAGCAGTTCTTC. Its translation: CASSLAAGVNEQFF. The genes are TRBV11-3 and TRBJ2-1, with 8 positions matching TRBD2. From germline, CDR1 is SGHNT and CDR2 YENEEA. Trimming removed 1 base from V and 6 bases from J; junction bases left unmatched: 2. The length of the CDR3 is 14 residues.

The CDR3: CASSQDVQGVRYTF. The CDR3 nucleotides read TGCGCCAGCAGCCAAGATGTACAGGGGGTGCGCTACACCTTC. The chain employs TRBV4-3 and TRBJ1-2; 8 nucleotides agree with TRBD1. CDR3 length equals 14 residues. V shed 0 bases, J shed 9 bases, and the junction held 6 bases outside the gene matches. In germline, CDR1 is LGHNA, CDR2 YSLEER.

The rearrangement uses TRBV19 and TRBJ1-2; 7 positions agree with TRBD1. Trimming removed 3 bases from V and 3 bases from J; junction bases left unmatched: 7. CDR3 length: 15 residues. The germline V gene has CDR1 LNHDA and CDR2 SQIVND (reference sequence). DNA for the CDR3: TGTGCCAGTAGTATCCCTGAAGACAGGGACTATGGCTACACCTTC. Residues: CASSIPEDRDYGYTF.

This clone was picked up a small number of times. J is TRBJ2-2 and V is TRBV11-2; D is tentatively TRBD1 or TRBD2 (6 bases each). Germline CDR1 and CDR2: SGHAT and FQNNGV. This CDR3 contains 15 residues. Trimming pared 3 bases from V and 4 bases from J, leaving 12 bases between. CDR3 loop: CASSLVGGGTGELFF. DNA for the CDR3: TGTGCCAGCAGCTTGGTCGGGGGCGGCACCGGGGAGCTGTTTTTT.

This clone was recorded a few times. The chain uses TRBV12-3 or TRBV12-4 and TRBJ2-5; D is perhaps TRBD1 (5 bases). CDR3 length equals 15 residues. V was trimmed by 3 bases and J by 4 bases, leaving 15 bases between them. Here the CDR3 reads CASSFPQGIRETQYF. CDR3 bases: TGTGCCAGCAGTTTTCCCCAGGGAATACGAGAGACCCAGTACTTC.

In this sample, this clone turned up many times. CDR3 nucleotide sequence: TGCGCCAGCAGAGCAGGGGTATGGGGCATCCAAGAGACCCAGTACTTC. Its protein is CASRAGVWGIQETQYF. V and J are TRBV10-2 and TRBJ2-5, with D tentatively TRBD1 (6 bases). Germline V gene sequence: CDR1 WSHSY, CDR2 SAAADI. The CDR3 runs 16 residues. V shed 6 bases and J shed 1 base, with 18 bases lying between them.

The CDR3 DNA follows: TGCAGTGCTTGGGGGACTAGCGGCTCCTCCTACGAGCAGTACTTC. This sequence encodes CSAWGTSGSSYEQYF. The gene calls are TRBV20-1 and TRBJ2-7, with 11 bases identical to TRBD2. The CDR3 is 15 amino acids. Germline V gene lookup returns CDR1 DFQATT and CDR2 SNEGSKA (reference sequence). V lost 5 bases to trimming and J lost 0 bases; unmatched junction nucleotides: 6.

The table lists this clone with many counts. The chain carries TRBV5-1 and TRBJ1-4; D is undetermined. Per germline, CDR1 SGHRS and CDR2 YFSETQ. V lost 4 bases, J lost 8 bases, and 18 bases lay in between. The CDR3 sequence is 15 residues long. As DNA, the CDR3 is TGCGCCAGCAGCCCGGGGATCGACCTGAAAGAAAAACTGTTTTTT. Protein product: CASSPGIDLKEKLFF.

The CDR3 region is CASSHGQGPFGYEQYF. CDR3 sequence (DNA): TGTGCCAGCTCTCACGGACAGGGGCCTTTCGGCTACGAGCAGTACTTC. The chain couples TRBV18 to TRBJ2-7; TRBD1 matches at 9 bases. With V trimmed by 6 bases and J by 3 bases, 12 bases remained unmatched. This CDR3 spans 16 amino acids. Germline-derived CDR1 and CDR2 are KGHSH and LQKENI.

This clone is medium-sized by share. The chain joins TRBV28 to TRBJ1-3, with a weak D call TRBD1 (5 bases). Germline assignment: CDR1 MDHEN and CDR2 SYDVKM. The V and J ends lost 8 bases and 2 bases respectively, with 10 bases between them. CDR3 length: 13 residues. This chain's CDR3 is CASGSGAGNTIYF. The DNA of the CDR3 is TGTGCCAGCGGATCGGGGGCTGGAAACACCATATATTTT.

The rearrangement links TRBV11-1 to TRBJ2-1; TRBD2 agrees at 9 bases. After removal of 1 base from V and 0 bases from J, the junction contained 7 bases not matched to a gene. CDR3 length: 18 residues. Germline V gene lookup returns CDR1 SGHAT and CDR2 FQDESV (reference sequence). The CDR3 sequence: CASSLGRREGSSYNEQFF. CDR3 DNA sequence: TGTGCCAGCAGCTTAGGAAGGCGGGAGGGGAGCTCCTACAATGAGCAGTTCTTC.

This clone occurred a few times. The CDR3 DNA sequence: TGTGCCAGTAGTATTGGCGGGACGGCCTACAATGAGCAGTTCTTC. Its translation: CASSIGGTAYNEQFF. The rearrangement joins TRBV19 to TRBJ2-1, with D perhaps TRBD2 (6 bases). Trimming stripped 3 bases from V and 2 bases from J, with 11 bases between. The length of the CDR3 is 15 residues. CDR1 LNHDA and CDR2 SQIVND come from the germline V gene (reference sequence).

J is TRBJ2-3 and V is TRBV4-1; 11 bases fit TRBD1. The CDR3 consists of 15 residues. V gave up 4 bases and J gave up 3 bases; unmatched junction bases: 3. CDR1 and CDR2 from the germline V gene are MGHRA and YSYEKL. CDR3 amino acids: CASSPRDRGTDTQYF. CDR3 nucleotides: TGCGCCAGCAGCCCCCGGGACAGGGGGACAGATACGCAGTATTTT.

This clone was observed a few times. The chain uses TRBV6-4 and TRBJ2-3; 8 nucleotides agree with TRBD2. The germline V gene encodes CDR1 MRHNA and CDR2 SNTAGT. V lost 6 bases, J lost 4 bases, and 18 bases stayed unmatched. The CDR3 is made up of 18 amino acids. The CDR3: CASRVMGEVAGISDTQYF. In DNA, the CDR3 is TGTGCCAGCAGGGTAATGGGGGAGGTAGCGGGAATTTCAGATACGCAGTATTTT.